A selection of T cell receptor beta chains follows, all from one sample in a study of CD8+CD57+ T cells in acquired aplastic anemia. TCRdb called the reads again in MiXCR, with one record for every CDR3 protein. The sample shows over 40,000 distinct CDR3 sequences, around 73% of them seen only once. Sequenced sample: sorted CD4+, CD8+, or CD8+CD57+ T cells (not recorded which) from PBMCs. The source of these receptors is a human donor in good health, serving as a control. Both conserved end residues are part of each CDR3. Fields, in order: CDR3 protein, CDR3 DNA, J gene, V gene, D gene, clone size. The D gene is left open where the match is weak. Rows give clone size only sometimes, using once, few, many, or a class for an expanded clone.

CASSLGWSTYEQYF TGTGCCAGCAGCTTGGGATGGAGCACCTACGAGCAGTACTTC TRBJ2-7 TRBV5-4 . .
CATSRGQGNPPLHF TGTGCCACCAGCAGAGGGCAGGGGAACCCACCCCTCCACTTT TRBJ1-6 TRBV15 . .
CSARWTRDTEAFF TGCAGTGCTCGATGGACTAGAGACACTGAAGCTTTCTTT TRBJ1-1 TRBV20-1 . once
CASGPYSVGLAHTGELVF TGTGCCAGCGGCCCCTATTCGGTAGGACTAGCGCACACCGGGGAGCTGGTTTTT TRBJ2-2 TRBV9 TRBD2 .
CSVEDLDISEQFF TGCAGCGTTGAAGATCTTGATATAAGTGAGCAGTTCTTC TRBJ2-1 TRBV29-1 . .
CSAETKNYGYTF TGCAGCGCTGAGACTAAGAACTATGGCTACACCTTC TRBJ1-2 TRBV29-1 . few
CASSEGTGSYGYTF TGTGCCAGCAGTGAAGGGACAGGGAGCTATGGCTACACCTTC TRBJ1-2 TRBV2 TRBD1 many
CSVKTSGVTDTQYF TGCAGCGTGAAGACTAGCGGGGTCACAGATACGCAGTATTTT TRBJ2-3 TRBV29-1 TRBD2 .
CASSEQGTSGYNEQFF TGTGCCAGCAGTGAGCAAGGGACTAGCGGCTACAATGAGCAGTTCTTC TRBJ2-1 TRBV10-3 TRBD2 few
CASSLAERLSSYNVLTF TGTGCCAGCAGCTTAGCCGAGCGGTTAAGCTCCTACAACGTCCTGACTTTC TRBJ2-6 TRBV11-1 . few
CASSVQSYNSPLHF TGTGCCAGTAGTGTACAAAGTTATAATTCACCCCTCCACTTT TRBJ1-6 TRBV19 . once
CSASVGGGGYEQYF TGCAGTGCAAGCGTGGGCGGGGGAGGCTACGAGCAGTACTTC TRBJ2-7 TRBV20-1 TRBD2 .
CASSVQGASYEQYF TGTGCCAGTAGTGTCCAGGGTGCCTCCTACGAGCAGTACTTC TRBJ2-7 TRBV19 . .
CASSLEGFGNSPLHF TGTGCCAGCAGCTTGGAGGGGTTTGGTAATTCACCCCTCCACTTT TRBJ1-6 TRBV7-3 . .
CASSIGGLDYEQYF TGTGCCAGTAGTATCGGGGGGCTGGACTACGAGCAGTACTTC TRBJ2-7 TRBV19 . .
CASGGLAGRYEQYF TGTGCCAGCGGGGGACTAGCGGGAAGGTACGAGCAGTACTTC TRBJ2-7 TRBV19 TRBD2 .
CASSLLRQGTDTQYF TGTGCCAGCAGCTTACTTCGACAGGGGACAGATACGCAGTATTTT TRBJ2-3 TRBV11-2 TRBD1 .
CASRGTSGRPFYEQYF TGTGCCAGCAGGGGGACTAGCGGGAGGCCCTTCTACGAGCAGTACTTC TRBJ2-7 TRBV12-3/TRBV12-4 TRBD2 .
CASSPARDHGYTF TGTGCCAGCAGCCCGGCGCGGGACCATGGCTACACCTTC TRBJ1-2 TRBV7-2 . .
CASSPQGESNEQFF TGTGCCAGCAGCCCGCAGGGTGAGAGCAATGAGCAGTTCTTC TRBJ2-1 TRBV11-1 . .
CASSRSVVGEQFF TGTGCCAGCAGTCGTTCCGTGGTGGGTGAGCAGTTCTTC TRBJ2-1 TRBV2 . .
CASSSGTGLEETQYF TGTGCCAGCAGCTCGGGGACAGGGCTGGAGGAGACCCAGTACTTC TRBJ2-5 TRBV7-3 TRBD1 few
CASSGTVGAYEQYF TGTGCCAGCAGTGGGACAGTCGGGGCCTACGAGCAGTACTTC TRBJ2-7 TRBV2 . few
CASSRTTMTSYNEQFF TGTGCCAGCAGCCGGACTACTATGACCTCCTACAATGAGCAGTTCTTC TRBJ2-1 TRBV11-2 . .
CASSTPGQGAHEQYF TGTGCCAGTAGTACGCCGGGACAGGGAGCCCACGAGCAGTACTTC TRBJ2-7 TRBV19 TRBD1 .
CSARDNNQPQHF TGCAGTGCTAGAGATAACAATCAGCCCCAGCATTTT TRBJ1-5 TRBV20-1 . .
CSVSRVANYGYTF TGCAGCGTTTCGAGGGTTGCTAACTATGGCTACACCTTC TRBJ1-2 TRBV29-1 . .
CASSFEAALYGYTF TGTGCCAGCAGTTTCGAGGCAGCCCTTTATGGCTACACCTTC TRBJ1-2 TRBV12-3/TRBV12-4 . .
CASSSGTAPNSPLHF TGTGCCAGCAGCTCCGGGACGGCACCTAATTCACCCCTCCACTTT TRBJ1-6 TRBV7-2 . .
CATSRDRVTGQGGKLFF TGTGCCACCAGCAGAGATCGTGTCACAGGACAAGGAGGAAAACTGTTTTTT TRBJ1-4 TRBV15 . .
CSARQGADYGYTF TGCAGTGCAAGACAGGGGGCTGACTATGGCTACACCTTC TRBJ1-2 TRBV20-1 TRBD1 .
CATGGGAGSYNEQYF TGTGCCACCGGCGGAGGAGCGGGCTCCTACAATGAGCAGTACTTC TRBJ2-7 TRBV11-1 . .
CASSLGTASGANVLTF TGCGCCAGCAGCTTGGGGACAGCCTCTGGGGCCAACGTCCTGACTTTC TRBJ2-6 TRBV5-1 . .